Shown below are 10 T cell receptor beta chains from a single sample sequenced in a study of CD8 T cells in Susac syndrome (dated by TCRdb to between 2018 and 2020). The method was the immunoSEQ multiplex PCR assay. RNA was extracted with the RNeasy kit and roughly 0.45 to 1 ug was reverse transcribed using random hexamers. The public reads were run again by TCRdb, first through fastp at Q25 and then through MiXCR, and only productive beta chains were kept. Each entry is one CDR3 protein sequence, shown with its most common DNA and genes. This sample is represented by about 190,000 distinct CDR3 sequences; approximately 95% of them were singletons. The ten largest clonotypes hold roughly 0.1% of the sample. The sequencing input was CD4+ T cells from PBMCs. These receptors came from a human donor in good health.

The gene calls are TRBV29-1 and TRBJ1-4, with D unresolved. Germline CDR1 is SQVTM and CDR2 is ANQGSEA. The CDR3 has 13 amino acids. Trimming took 4 bases from V and 6 from J, leaving 12 bases between them. CDR3 protein: CSVGIKTYEKLFF. The CDR3 DNA reads as TGCAGCGTTGGAATAAAGACTTATGAAAAACTGTTTTTT.

This clonotype has only a few counts. This chain joins TRBV29-1 and TRBJ2-7; the match to TRBD1 covers 7 bases. Germline V lookup: CDR1 SQVTM, CDR2 ANQGSEA. The CDR3 is made up of 13 amino acids. The trim removed 4 bases at V and 3 bases at J, leaving 6 bases unmatched. Written as DNA, the CDR3 is TGCAGCGTTGTTGTAGACAGGGTCTACGAGCAGTACTTC. This translates into CSVVVDRVYEQYF.

V is TRBV30 and J is TRBJ2-1; tentatively, D is TRBD1 (5 bases). V shed 1 base and J shed 3 bases, with 19 bases lying between them. Germline CDR1 and CDR2: GTSNPN and SVGIG (reference sequence). CDR3 length: 17 residues. This CDR3 reads CAWSGGPRSSFYNEQFF. The DNA for the CDR3 is TGTGCCTGGAGTGGGGGCCCGAGGTCGTCATTCTACAATGAGCAGTTCTTC.

The chain carries TRBV13 and TRBJ1-6; perhaps TRBD1 as D (5 bases). The CDR3 consists of 15 residues. With 5 bases removed from V and 10 bases from J, the gap between germline ends came to 18 bases. Looked up from germline, CDR1 is PRHDT and CDR2 is FYEKMQ (reference sequence). As DNA, the CDR3 is TGTGCCAGCAGCCCGAGGGTCCAGGGAGGCTCACCCCTCCACTTT. Translating gives CASSPRVQGGSPLHF. The complete variable domain, with remaining parts taken from reference TRBV13 and TRBJ1-6, reads AAGVIQSPRHLIKEKRETATLKCYPIPRHDTVYWYQQGPGQDPQFLISFYEKMQSDKGSIPDRFSAQQFSDYHSELNMSSLELGDSALYFCASSPRVQGGSPLHFGNGTRLTVT.

This chain joins TRBV27 and TRBJ2-1; D is undetermined. From germline, CDR1 is MNHEY and CDR2 SMNVEV (reference sequence). The V gene lost 7 bases and the J gene lost 10 bases, with 11 bases spanning the gap. This CDR3 has 11 amino acids. CDR3 loop: CASTSDSEQFF. The CDR3 nucleotides read TGTGCCAGCACCTCCGACTCAGAGCAGTTCTTC.

This rearrangement joins TRBV6-5 to TRBJ2-5; no clear D. Trimming shortened V by 4 bases and J by 2 bases, and 17 bases separated the two germline ends. This CDR3 is 16 amino acids long. Per the germline V gene, CDR1 is MNHEY and CDR2 is SVGAGI. CDR3 region: CASSWTPSGAQETQYF. In DNA form, the CDR3 reads TGTGCCAGCAGTTGGACCCCGTCAGGTGCTCAAGAGACCCAGTACTTC.

V gene TRBV15 combines with J gene TRBJ2-1; TRBD1 matches at 7 bases. The CDR3 runs to 15 residues. CDR1 LNHNV and CDR2 YYDKDF come from the germline V gene (reference sequence). The ends lost 6 bases at V and 6 bases at J; junction bases unmatched: 11. The CDR3 sequence is CATRPVRTGRNEQFF. For the CDR3, the DNA is TGTGCCACCAGACCAGTTCGGACAGGTCGCAATGAGCAGTTCTTC.

V and J are TRBV20-1 and TRBJ1-1; no firm D call. This CDR3 has 12 residues. Germline V gives CDR1 DFQATT, CDR2 SNEGSKA (reference sequence). V lost 5 bases, J lost 1 base, and 8 bases lay in between. DNA of the CDR3: TGCAGTGCTTTTCGGGAGAACACTGAAGCTTTCTTT. Translating gives CSAFRENTEAFF.

The V call is TRBV27, the J call TRBJ2-2, with no clear D. There are 13 residues in the CDR3. V was clipped by 5 bases and J by 3 bases, with 7 bases between them. The V gene's germline CDR1 is MNHEY and CDR2 SMNVEV (reference sequence). The CDR3 protein is CASSAQDTGELFF. In nucleotides, the CDR3 is TGTGCCAGCAGTGCCCAAGACACCGGGGAGCTGTTTTTT.

This clonotype has only a few counts. This chain joins TRBV6-6 and TRBJ1-5; 9 nucleotides align to TRBD1. Trimming at V came to 6 bases and at J to 3 bases, leaving 6 bases not matched to a gene. This CDR3 is built from 15 residues. CDR1 MNHNY and CDR2 SVGAGI come from the germline V gene (reference sequence). The CDR3 DNA is TGTGCCAGCAGAGACAGGGGGAGGGACAATCAGCCCCAGCATTTT. It codes for CASRDRGRDNQPQHF.